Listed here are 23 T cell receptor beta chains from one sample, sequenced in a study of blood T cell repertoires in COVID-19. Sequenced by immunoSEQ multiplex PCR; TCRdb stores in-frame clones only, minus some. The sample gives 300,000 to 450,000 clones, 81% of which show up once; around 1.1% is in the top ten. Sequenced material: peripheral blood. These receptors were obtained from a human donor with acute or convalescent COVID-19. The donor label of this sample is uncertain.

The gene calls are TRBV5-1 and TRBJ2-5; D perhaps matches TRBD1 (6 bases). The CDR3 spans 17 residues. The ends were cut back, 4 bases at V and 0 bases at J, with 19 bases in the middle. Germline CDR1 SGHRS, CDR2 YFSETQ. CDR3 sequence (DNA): TGCGCCAGCAGCCGTTTGGGGGCAATGCGGTACCAAGAGACCCAGTACTTC. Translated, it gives CASSRLGAMRYQETQYF.

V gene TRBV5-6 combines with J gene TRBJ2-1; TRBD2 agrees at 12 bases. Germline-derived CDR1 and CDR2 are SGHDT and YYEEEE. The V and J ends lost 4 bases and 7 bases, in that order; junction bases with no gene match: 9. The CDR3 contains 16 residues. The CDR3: CASSPLAGGSRNEQFF. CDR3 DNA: TGTGCCAGCAGCCCTCTAGCGGGAGGGAGTAGGAATGAGCAGTTCTTC.

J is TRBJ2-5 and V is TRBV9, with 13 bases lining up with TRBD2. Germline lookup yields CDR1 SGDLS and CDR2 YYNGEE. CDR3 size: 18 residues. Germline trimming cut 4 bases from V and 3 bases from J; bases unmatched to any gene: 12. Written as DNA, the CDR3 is TGTGCCAGCAGCCCCTCGAAAGGGACTAGCGGGGAGAAAGAGACCCAGTACTTC. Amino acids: CASSPSKGTSGEKETQYF.

The CDR3 loop reads CASSAIQGTRETQYF. The CDR3 coding sequence is TGCGCCAGCAGCGCAATACAGGGGACACGGGAGACCCAGTACTTC. The rearrangement joins TRBV5-1 to TRBJ2-5, with 7 bases lining up with TRBD1. With 4 bases clipped from V and 5 bases from J, the junction kept 11 bases outside the gene matches. There are 15 residues in the CDR3. CDR1 SGHRS and CDR2 YFSETQ come from the germline V gene.

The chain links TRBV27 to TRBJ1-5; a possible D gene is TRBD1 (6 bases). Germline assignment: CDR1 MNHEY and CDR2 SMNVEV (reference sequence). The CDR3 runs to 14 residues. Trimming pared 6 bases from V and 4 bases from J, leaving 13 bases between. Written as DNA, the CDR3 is TGTGCCAGCAGAACAGGGTTGCGAAATCAGCCCCAGCATTTT. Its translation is CASRTGLRNQPQHF.

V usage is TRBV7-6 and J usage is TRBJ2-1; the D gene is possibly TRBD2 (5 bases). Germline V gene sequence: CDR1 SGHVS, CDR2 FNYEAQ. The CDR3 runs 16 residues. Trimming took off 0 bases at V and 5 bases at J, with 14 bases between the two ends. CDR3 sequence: CASSLAPTIPNNEQFF. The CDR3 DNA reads TGTGCCAGCAGCTTAGCCCCGACTATCCCAAACAATGAGCAGTTCTTC.

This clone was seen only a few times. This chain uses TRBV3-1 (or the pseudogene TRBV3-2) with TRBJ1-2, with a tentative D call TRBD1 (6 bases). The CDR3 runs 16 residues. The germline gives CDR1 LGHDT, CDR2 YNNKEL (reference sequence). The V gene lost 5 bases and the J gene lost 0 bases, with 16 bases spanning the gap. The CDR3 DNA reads TGTGCCAGCAGCTCTCGCGGGGGGGGCTCTAACTATGGCTACACCTTC. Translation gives CASSSRGGGSNYGYTF.

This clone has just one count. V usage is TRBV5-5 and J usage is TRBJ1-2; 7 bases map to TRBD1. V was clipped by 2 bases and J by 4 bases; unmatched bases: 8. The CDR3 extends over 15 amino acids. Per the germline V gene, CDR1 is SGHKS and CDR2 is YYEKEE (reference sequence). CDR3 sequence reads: CASSFDGAGGYGYTF. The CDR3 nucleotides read TGTGCCAGCAGCTTCGACGGTGCAGGGGGCTATGGCTACACCTTC.

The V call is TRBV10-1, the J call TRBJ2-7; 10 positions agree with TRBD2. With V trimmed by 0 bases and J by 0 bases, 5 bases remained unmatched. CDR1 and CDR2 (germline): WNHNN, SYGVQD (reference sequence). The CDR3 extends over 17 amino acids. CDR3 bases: TGCGCCAGCAGTGAGTCCCTAGCGGGGGAGAGCTCCTACGAGCAGTACTTC. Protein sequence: CASSESLAGESSYEQYF.

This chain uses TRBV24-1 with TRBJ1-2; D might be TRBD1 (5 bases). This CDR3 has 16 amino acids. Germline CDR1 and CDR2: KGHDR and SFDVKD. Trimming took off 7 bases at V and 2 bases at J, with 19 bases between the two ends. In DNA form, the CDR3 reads TGTGCCACCAGCGGCTGGGGAACAGGTGAAAACTATGGCTACACCTTC. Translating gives CATSGWGTGENYGYTF.

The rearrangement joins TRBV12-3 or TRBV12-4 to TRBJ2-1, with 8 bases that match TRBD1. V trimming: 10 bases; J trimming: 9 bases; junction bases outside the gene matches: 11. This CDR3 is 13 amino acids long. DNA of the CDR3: TGTGCCACTTATTTTCAGGGGGCGGCTGAGCAGTTCTTC. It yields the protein CATYFQGAAEQFF.

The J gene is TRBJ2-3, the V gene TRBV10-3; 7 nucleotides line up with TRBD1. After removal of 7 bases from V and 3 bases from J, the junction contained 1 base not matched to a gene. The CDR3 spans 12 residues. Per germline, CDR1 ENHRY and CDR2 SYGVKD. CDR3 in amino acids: CAIKTGTDTQYF. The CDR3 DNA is TGTGCCATCAAGACAGGGACAGATACGCAGTATTTT.

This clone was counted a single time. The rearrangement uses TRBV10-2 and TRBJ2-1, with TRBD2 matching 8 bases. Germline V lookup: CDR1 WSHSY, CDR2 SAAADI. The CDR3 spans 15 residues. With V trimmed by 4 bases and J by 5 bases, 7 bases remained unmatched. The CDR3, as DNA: TGCGCCAGCAGTGCGGGACTAGTGGTAAACAATGAGCAGTTCTTC. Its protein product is CASSAGLVVNNEQFF.

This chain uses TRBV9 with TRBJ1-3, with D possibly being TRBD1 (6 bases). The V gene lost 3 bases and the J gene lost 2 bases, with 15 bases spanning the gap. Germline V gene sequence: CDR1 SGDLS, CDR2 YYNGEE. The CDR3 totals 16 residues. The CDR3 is CASSGRTVGTGNTIYF. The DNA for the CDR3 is TGTGCCAGCAGCGGAAGGACAGTAGGGACTGGAAACACCATATATTTT.

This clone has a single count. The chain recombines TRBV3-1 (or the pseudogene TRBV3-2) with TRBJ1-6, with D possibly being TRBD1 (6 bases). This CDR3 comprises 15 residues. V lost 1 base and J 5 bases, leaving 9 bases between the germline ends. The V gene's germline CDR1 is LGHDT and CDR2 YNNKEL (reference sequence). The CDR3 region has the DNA TGTGCCAGCAGCCAAGGCAGGGGCAATAATTCACCCCTCCACTTT. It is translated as CASSQGRGNNSPLHF.

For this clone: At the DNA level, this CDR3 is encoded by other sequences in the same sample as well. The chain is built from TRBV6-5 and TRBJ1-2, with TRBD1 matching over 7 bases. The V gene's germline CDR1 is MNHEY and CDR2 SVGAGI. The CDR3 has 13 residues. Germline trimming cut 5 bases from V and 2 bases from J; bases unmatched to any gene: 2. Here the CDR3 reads CASSRTGNYGYTF. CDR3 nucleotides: TGTGCCAGCAGTAGGACAGGCAACTATGGCTACACCTTC.

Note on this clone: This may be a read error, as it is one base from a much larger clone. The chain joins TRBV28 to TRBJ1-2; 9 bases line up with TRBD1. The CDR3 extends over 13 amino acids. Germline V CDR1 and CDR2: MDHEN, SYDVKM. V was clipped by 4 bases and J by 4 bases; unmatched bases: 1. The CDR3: CASSSDRGYGYTF. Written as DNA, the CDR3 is TGTGCCAGCAGTTCGGACAGGGGCTATGGCTACACCTTC.

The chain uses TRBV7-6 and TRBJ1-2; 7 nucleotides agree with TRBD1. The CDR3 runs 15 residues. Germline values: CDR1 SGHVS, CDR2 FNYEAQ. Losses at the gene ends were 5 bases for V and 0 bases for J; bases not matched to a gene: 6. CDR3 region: CASSQGVGANYGYTF. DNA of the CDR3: TGTGCCAGCAGCCAGGGGGTAGGGGCTAACTATGGCTACACCTTC.

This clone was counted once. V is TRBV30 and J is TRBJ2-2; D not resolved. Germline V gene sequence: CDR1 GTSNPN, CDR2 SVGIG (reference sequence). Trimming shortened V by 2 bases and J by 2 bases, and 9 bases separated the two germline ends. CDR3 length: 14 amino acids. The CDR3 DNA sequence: TGTGCCTGGAGTCTGGCTAGAAACACCGGGGAGCTGTTTTTT. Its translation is CAWSLARNTGELFF.

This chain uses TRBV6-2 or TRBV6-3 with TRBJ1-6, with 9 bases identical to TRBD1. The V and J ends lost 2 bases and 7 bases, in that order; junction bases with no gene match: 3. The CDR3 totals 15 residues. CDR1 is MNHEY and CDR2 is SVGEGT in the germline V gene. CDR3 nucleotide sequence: TGTGCCAGCAGTTACCGAGACAGGGGGAATTCACCCCTCCACTTT. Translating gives CASSYRDRGNSPLHF.

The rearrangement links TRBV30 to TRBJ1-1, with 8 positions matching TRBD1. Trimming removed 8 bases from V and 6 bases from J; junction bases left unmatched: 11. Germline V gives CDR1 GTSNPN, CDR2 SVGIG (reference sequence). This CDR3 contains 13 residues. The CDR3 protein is CARSNRGVSEAFF. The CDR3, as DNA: TGTGCCCGATCCAACAGGGGGGTCTCTGAAGCTTTCTTT.

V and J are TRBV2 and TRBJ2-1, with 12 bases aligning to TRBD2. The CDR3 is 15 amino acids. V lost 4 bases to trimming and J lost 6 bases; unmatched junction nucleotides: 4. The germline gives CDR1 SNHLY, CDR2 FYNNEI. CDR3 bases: TGTGCCAGCAGTGGATCTAGCGGGAGGGGCAATGAGCAGTTCTTC. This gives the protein CASSGSSGRGNEQFF.

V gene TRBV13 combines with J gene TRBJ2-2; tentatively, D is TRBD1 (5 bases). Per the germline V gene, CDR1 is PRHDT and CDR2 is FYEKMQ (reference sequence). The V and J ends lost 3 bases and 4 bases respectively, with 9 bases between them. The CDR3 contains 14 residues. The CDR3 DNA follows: TGTGCCAGCAGCTTGCAGGGTGTCACCGGGGAGCTGTTTTTT. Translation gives CASSLQGVTGELFF.